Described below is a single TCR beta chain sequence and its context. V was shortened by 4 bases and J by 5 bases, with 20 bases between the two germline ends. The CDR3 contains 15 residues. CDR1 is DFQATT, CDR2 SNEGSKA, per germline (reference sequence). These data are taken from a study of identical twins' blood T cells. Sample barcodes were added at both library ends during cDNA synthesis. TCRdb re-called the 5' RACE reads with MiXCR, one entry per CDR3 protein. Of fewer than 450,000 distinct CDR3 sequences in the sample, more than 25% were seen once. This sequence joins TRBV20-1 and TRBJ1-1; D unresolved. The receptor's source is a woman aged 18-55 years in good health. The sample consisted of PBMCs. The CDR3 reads CSAKNIATRRTEAFF. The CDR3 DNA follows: TGCAGTGCTAAAAATATCGCCACTCGGCGAACTGAAGCTTTCTTT.